This TCR beta chain was observed in a study of blood T cell repertoires in COVID-19. The wider study: Specimens from acute and convalescent COVID-19 originated in the United States, Italy and Spain. PBMCs, B-cell-depleted T cells, or T cells were the source of the cDNA or gDNA that made up the material.

Per the study methods: From reference gene primer amplification, estimates of nucleated cell counts were derived. Produced via immunoSEQ multiplex PCR; TCRdb's table is partial and in-frame only. The V and J calls and clone size come from that table; D and trimming were worked out from the DNA. The sample records 70,000 to 85,000 clones, over 75% being singletons. Germline V CDR1 and CDR2: LNHDA, SQIVND (reference sequence). The CDR3 contains 14 residues. Trimming removed 8 bases from V and 6 bases from J, with 16 bases in between. The TCR comes from a human donor in a cohort sampled during active COVID-19. V usage is TRBV19 and J usage is TRBJ2-2; perhaps TRBD2 as D (6 bases). The sequenced sample was peripheral blood. CDR3 DNA sequence: TGTGCCAGTCGTCAGGAGGGTTTATCCGGGGAGCTGTTTTTT. This translates into CASRQEGLSGELFF.